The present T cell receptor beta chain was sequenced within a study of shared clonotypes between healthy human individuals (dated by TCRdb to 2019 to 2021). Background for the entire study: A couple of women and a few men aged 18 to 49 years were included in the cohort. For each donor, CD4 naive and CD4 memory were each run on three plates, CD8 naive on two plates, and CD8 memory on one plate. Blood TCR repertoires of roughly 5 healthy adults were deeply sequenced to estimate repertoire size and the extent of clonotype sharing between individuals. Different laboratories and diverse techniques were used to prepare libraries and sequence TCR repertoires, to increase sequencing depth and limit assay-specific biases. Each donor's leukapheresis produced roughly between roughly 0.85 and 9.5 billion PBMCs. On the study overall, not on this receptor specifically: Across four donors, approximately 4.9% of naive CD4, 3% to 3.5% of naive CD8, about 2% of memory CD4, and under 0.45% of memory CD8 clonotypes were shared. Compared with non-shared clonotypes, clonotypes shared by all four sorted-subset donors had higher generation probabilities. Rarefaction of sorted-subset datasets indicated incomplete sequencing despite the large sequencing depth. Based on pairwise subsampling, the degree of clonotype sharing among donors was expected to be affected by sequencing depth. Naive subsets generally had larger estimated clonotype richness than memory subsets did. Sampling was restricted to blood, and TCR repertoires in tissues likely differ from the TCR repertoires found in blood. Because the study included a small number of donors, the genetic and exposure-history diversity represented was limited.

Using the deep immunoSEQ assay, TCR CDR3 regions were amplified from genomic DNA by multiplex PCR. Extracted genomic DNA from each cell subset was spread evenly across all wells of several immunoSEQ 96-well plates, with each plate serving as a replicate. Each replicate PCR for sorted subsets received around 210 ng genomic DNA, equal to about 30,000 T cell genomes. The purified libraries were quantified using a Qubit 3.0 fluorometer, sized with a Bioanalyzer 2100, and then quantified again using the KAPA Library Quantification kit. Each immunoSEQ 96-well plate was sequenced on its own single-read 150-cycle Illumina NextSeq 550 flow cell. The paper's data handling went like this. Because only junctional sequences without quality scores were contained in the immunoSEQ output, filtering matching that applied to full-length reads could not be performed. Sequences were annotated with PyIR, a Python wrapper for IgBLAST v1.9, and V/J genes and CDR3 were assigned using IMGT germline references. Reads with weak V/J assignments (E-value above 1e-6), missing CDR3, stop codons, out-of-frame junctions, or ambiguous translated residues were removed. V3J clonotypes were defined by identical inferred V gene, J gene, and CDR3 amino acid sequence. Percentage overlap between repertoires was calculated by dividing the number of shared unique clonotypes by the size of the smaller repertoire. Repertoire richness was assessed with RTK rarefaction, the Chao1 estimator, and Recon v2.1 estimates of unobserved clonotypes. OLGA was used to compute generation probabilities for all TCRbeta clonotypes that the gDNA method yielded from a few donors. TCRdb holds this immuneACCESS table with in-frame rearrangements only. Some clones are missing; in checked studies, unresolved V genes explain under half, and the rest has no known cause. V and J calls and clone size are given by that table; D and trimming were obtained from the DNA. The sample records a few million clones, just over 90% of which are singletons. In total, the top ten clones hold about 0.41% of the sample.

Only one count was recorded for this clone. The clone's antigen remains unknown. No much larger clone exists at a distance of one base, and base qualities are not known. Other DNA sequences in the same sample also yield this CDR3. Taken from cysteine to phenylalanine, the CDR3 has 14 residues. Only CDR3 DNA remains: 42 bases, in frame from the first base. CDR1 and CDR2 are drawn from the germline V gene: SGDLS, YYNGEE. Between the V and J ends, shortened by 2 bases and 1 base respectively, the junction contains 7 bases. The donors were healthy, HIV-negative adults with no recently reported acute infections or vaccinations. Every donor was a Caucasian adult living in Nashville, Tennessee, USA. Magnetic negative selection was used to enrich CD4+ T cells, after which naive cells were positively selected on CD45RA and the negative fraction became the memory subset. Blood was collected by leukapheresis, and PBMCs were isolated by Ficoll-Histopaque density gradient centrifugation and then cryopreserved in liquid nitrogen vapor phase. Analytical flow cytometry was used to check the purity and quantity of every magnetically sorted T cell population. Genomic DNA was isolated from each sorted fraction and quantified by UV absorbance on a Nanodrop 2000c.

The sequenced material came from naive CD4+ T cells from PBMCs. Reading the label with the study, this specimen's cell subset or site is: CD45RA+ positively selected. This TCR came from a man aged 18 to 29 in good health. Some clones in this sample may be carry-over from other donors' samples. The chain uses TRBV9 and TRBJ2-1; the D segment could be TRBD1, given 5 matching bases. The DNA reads TGTGCCAGCAGCGTCCAGGGTTCCTACAATGAGCAGTTCTTC. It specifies CASSVQGSYNEQFF.